Below are 17 T cell receptor beta chains sequenced from a single sample in a study of shared T cell receptors in the human thymus (dated by TCRdb to 2020 to 2023). Library generation was performed with the immunoSEQ multiplex PCR assay. TCRdb obtained this table from immuneACCESS and retained in-frame rearrangements with V and J assigned. These tables miss some clones; where compared with another copy, unresolved V genes account for less than half of the shortfall, and the remainder is unexplained. This sample gives approximately 490,000 clones in total; 70% to 80% of them show up just once. The ten largest account for 0.013% of the sample. This same sample was also part of a study on human thymus T cells.

The specimen was thymocytes. These TCRs come from a boy younger than two with a congenital heart defect. Donor details come from another sample of the same person, matched by shared clones.

This chain links TRBV5-6 with TRBJ2-1, with a weak D call TRBD1 (5 bases). Trimming removed 3 bases at V and 6 bases at J, with 13 bases between. Germline V CDR1 and CDR2: SGHDT, YYEEEE. This CDR3 has 14 amino acids. CDR3 residues: CASSWVAGPNEQFF. CDR3 in DNA: TGTGCCAGCAGCTGGGTGGCAGGGCCCAATGAGCAGTTCTTC.

This clone has just one count. The V gene is TRBV5-1, the J gene TRBJ2-7, with D possibly matching TRBD2 (6 bases). The CDR3 extends over 16 amino acids. Germline lookup yields CDR1 SGHRS and CDR2 YFSETQ. Trimming took off 4 bases at V and 7 bases at J, with 24 bases between the two ends. This chain's CDR3 is CASSLSSGLGHSEQYF. For the CDR3, the DNA is TGCGCCAGCAGCCTCTCCAGCGGGCTAGGGCATTCGGAGCAGTACTTC.

V gene TRBV4-2 combines with J gene TRBJ1-5; no clear D. This CDR3 has 14 amino acids. The germline V gene has CDR1 LGHNA and CDR2 YNFKEQ. Trimming stripped 4 bases from V and 2 bases from J, with 9 bases between. CDR3 loop: CASSRVKCNQPQHF. The CDR3 DNA sequence: TGTGCCAGCAGCCGAGTGAAGTGCAATCAGCCCCAGCATTTT.

V usage is TRBV6-5 and J usage is TRBJ2-7, with 8 bases that match TRBD2. V lost 8 bases to trimming and J lost 2 bases; unmatched junction nucleotides: 2. Germline values: CDR1 MNHEY, CDR2 SVGAGI. The CDR3 totals 12 residues. The CDR3 loop is CASGGGTYEQYF. Here the CDR3 DNA reads TGTGCCAGCGGCGGGGGGACCTACGAGCAGTACTTC.

The rearrangement uses TRBV28 and TRBJ1-2; TRBD1 might be the D (5 bases). The CDR3 spans 14 residues. V was shortened by 6 bases and J by 7 bases, with 18 bases between the two germline ends. CDR1 is MDHEN, CDR2 SYDVKM, per germline. The CDR3 DNA reads as TGTGCCAGCAGGCGAGGGCAGGGAGGCGCTGGCTACACCTTC. Its protein product is CASRRGQGGAGYTF.

The J gene is TRBJ1-2, the V gene TRBV4-1, with D uncertain. Trimming left V 1 base short and J 8 bases short, with 8 bases between. The CDR3 sequence is 12 residues long. The germline V gene encodes CDR1 MGHRA and CDR2 YSYEKL. CDR3 residues: CASSQGPMGYTF. CDR3 coding DNA: TGCGCCAGCAGCCAAGGGCCGATGGGCTACACCTTC.

This clone came up once. CDR3 sequence reads: CASSLLPRVEGTDTQYF. DNA for the CDR3: TGTGCCAGCTCCCTACTACCCAGGGTAGAGGGCACAGATACGCAGTATTTT. V and J are TRBV18 and TRBJ2-3, with a weak D call TRBD1 (5 bases). Looked up from germline, CDR1 is KGHSH and CDR2 is LQKENI. Between the trimmed V and J ends, which lost 6 bases and 1 base, there was a span of 20 bases. The CDR3 has 17 residues.

This chain connects TRBV4-3 to TRBJ2-2; 7 nucleotides agree with TRBD2. CDR3 length: 18 amino acids. The V and J ends lost 0 bases and 2 bases, in that order; junction bases with no gene match: 9. CDR1 is LGHNA, CDR2 YSLEER, per germline. The CDR3 region is CASSQDKRREYNTGELFF. The CDR3 DNA is TGCGCCAGCAGCCAAGATAAGAGGCGGGAGTATAACACCGGGGAGCTGTTTTTT.

V gene TRBV28 combines with J gene TRBJ2-1, with D perhaps TRBD2 (5 bases). The CDR3 has 15 amino acids. Germline V gene lookup returns CDR1 MDHEN and CDR2 SYDVKM. The V and J ends lost 6 bases and 6 bases respectively, with 18 bases between them. The CDR3 spells CASRPLKRPGNEQFF. The CDR3, as DNA: TGTGCCAGCAGACCCTTAAAGCGGCCCGGCAATGAGCAGTTCTTC.

This clone was seen a handful of times. The V gene is TRBV5-1, the J gene TRBJ2-5; TRBD1 matches 9 bases. The V gene's germline CDR1 is SGHRS and CDR2 YFSETQ. The CDR3 totals 17 residues. V shed 5 bases and J 5 bases; nucleotides not matched to a gene: 16. The CDR3 region is CASSGDRDDSRGETQYF. The CDR3 DNA reads as TGCGCCAGCAGTGGGGACAGGGACGATTCTCGGGGGGAGACCCAGTACTTC.

The chain has TRBV30 and TRBJ2-1; tentatively, D is TRBD1 (7 bases). Per the germline V gene, CDR1 is GTSNPN and CDR2 is SVGIG (reference sequence). The CDR3 consists of 18 residues. Trimming took 0 bases from V and 3 from J, leaving 21 bases between them. The CDR3 nucleotides read TGTGCCTGGAGTGTAGATCGGGGCGGGACAGAATTCTACAATGAGCAGTTCTTC. Its translation: CAWSVDRGGTEFYNEQFF.

The rearrangement joins TRBV5-6 to TRBJ1-6; the D gene is possibly TRBD1 (6 bases). V lost 3 bases and J lost 8, with 18 bases in between. The CDR3 runs 16 residues. Germline V gene data show CDR1 as SGHDT and CDR2 as YYEEEE. CDR3 sequence reads: CASSSVNRAMDSPLHF. The CDR3 DNA is TGTGCCAGCAGCTCGGTCAACAGGGCGATGGATTCACCCCTCCACTTT.

About this clone: Additional DNA sequences in this sample encode the identical CDR3. This rearrangement joins TRBV27 to TRBJ2-7; 13 bases line up with TRBD2. Unmatched junction bases numbered 3, after V lost 5 bases and J lost 2 bases. From germline, CDR1 is MNHEY and CDR2 SMNVEV (reference sequence). The CDR3 extends over 15 amino acids. This CDR3 is CASSPTSGRAYEQYF. The CDR3 nucleotides are TGTGCCAGCAGTCCCACTAGCGGGAGGGCCTACGAGCAGTACTTC.

V and J are TRBV6-5 and TRBJ1-4; 10 bases fit TRBD1. The V segment lost 6 bases and the J segment 8 bases; nucleotides outside the gene matches: 6. The CDR3 has 14 residues. The germline V gene has CDR1 MNHEY and CDR2 SVGAGI. DNA for the CDR3: TGTGCCAGCAGAACTAGGACAGGGGGGGAAAAACTGTTTTTT. This codes for CASRTRTGGEKLFF.

The J gene is TRBJ1-2, the V gene TRBV20-1; D call uncertain. The CDR3 runs to 11 residues. Trimming took 6 bases from V and 5 from J, leaving 10 bases between them. Germline V lookup: CDR1 DFQATT, CDR2 SNEGSKA (reference sequence). This chain's CDR3 is CSAHGQYGYTF. For the CDR3, the DNA is TGCAGTGCCCATGGGCAGTATGGCTACACCTTC.

The chain links TRBV7-9 to TRBJ2-1; 9 nucleotides align to TRBD2. There are 11 residues in the CDR3. After removal of 6 bases from V and 13 bases from J, the junction contained 4 bases not matched to a gene. Germline V gene data show CDR1 as SEHNR and CDR2 as FQNEAQ (reference sequence). The CDR3 bases are TGTGCCAGCAGACGGACTAGCGATCAGTTCTTC. Amino acid sequence: CASRRTSDQFF.

CDR3 loop: CASTYWSGTSGRNKETQYF. CDR3 in DNA: TGTGCCAGCACCTACTGGTCGGGGACTAGCGGGAGGAACAAAGAGACCCAGTACTTC. V gene TRBV28 combines with J gene TRBJ2-5; 15 bases align to TRBD2. This CDR3 has 19 amino acids. The V gene end was trimmed by 7 bases and the J gene end by 3 bases; junction bases not matched to a gene: 15. The germline CDR1 and CDR2 sequences are MDHEN and SYDVKM.